This T cell receptor beta chain emerged from a study of T-cell memory formation after mild COVID-19. The study, taken as a whole, reports: CD4+ bias marked clones expanding day 15 to 37, unlike balanced contracting clones. Of the contracting clones, CD4+ ones lay mainly in CM and EM, and CD8+ ones in EMRA.

The authors produced TCR alpha and TCR beta cDNA libraries with sample barcodes and UMIs by 5'RACE using constant-segment primers. TCRdb passed the 5' RACE reads through MiXCR, listing each CDR3 protein once. Among hundreds of thousands of distinct CDR3 sequences listed, around a quarter were seen once. CDR1 and CDR2 (germline): LNHDA, SQIVND (reference sequence). The CDR3 sequence is 14 residues long. V was cut by 5 bases and J by 8 bases, with 16 bases left in between. With regard to this clonotype: Its matching antigen is unknown.

Sample: PBMCs or a T cell subset sorted from them (not recorded which). This receptor was taken from an adult woman who had mild COVID-19 (a few samples of this study predate the infection). Cell type and time point are not known. The genes are TRBV19 and TRBJ2-1; D might be TRBD1 (5 bases). The CDR3 reads CASSLRASRDEQFF. The CDR3 DNA sequence: TGTGCCAGTAGTCTTAGAGCCTCCAGGGATGAGCAGTTCTTC.